This T cell receptor beta chain was obtained from a study of shared clonotypes between healthy human individuals. Germline CDR1 is MNHEY and CDR2 is SVGAGI. The CDR3 runs to 15 residues. Study-level results: Compared with clonotypes that all four donors shared, non-shared clonotypes had lower generation probabilities.

Notes on this clone: Its antigen is unknown.

Each donor was a Caucasian adult residing in Nashville, Tennessee. CD4+ cell separation produced CD45RA+ naive and CD45RA-negative memory subsets. Deep level was the assay's run setting. TCRdb's table, derived via immunoSEQ multiplex PCR, lists solely in-frame clones and lacks some. The sample holds about 2.3 million clones, roughly 90% seen once. The receptor comes from a young man in good health. Some clones in this sample may be carry-over from other donors' samples. Sequences were obtained from naive CD4+ T cells from PBMCs. The subset denotes: CD45RA+ positively selected. The chain couples TRBV6-5 to TRBJ2-5, with D possibly TRBD2 on 6 matching bases. Matching the DNA end better, TRBJ2-7 makes the J call doubtful. The CDR3 region is CASSFWRGPFYEQYF. The CDR3 region has the DNA TGTGCCAGCAGTTTTTGGCGGGGACCTTTCTACGAGCAGTACTTC.